This T cell receptor beta chain came from a study of shared clonotypes between healthy human individuals. TCRdb's table, derived via immunoSEQ multiplex PCR, lists solely in-frame clones and lacks some. The data hold a few million clones, with less than 95% observed a single time. The CDR3 length is 15 residues. CDR1 SGHVS and CDR2 FQNEAQ come from the germline V gene. Deletions cut 3 bases from V and 0 bases from J, with 11 bases between. Specimen: naive CD4+ T cells from PBMCs. Subset here: CD45RA+ positively selected. V and J are TRBV7-8 and TRBJ1-2; unclear D gene. The clonotype was recovered from a man younger than 30 in good health. Some clones in this sample may be carry-over from other donors' samples. DNA of the CDR3: TGTGCCAGCAGCTTTAGCACACCTCCTAACTATGGCTACACCTTC. Amino acid sequence: CASSFSTPPNYGYTF.